The entry below describes one TCR beta chain. The antigen remains unidentified. The source material, RNA transcripts, was used to amplify TCR beta CDR3 regions. HTBI primers were the set used in a first-round RT-PCR of the TCR CDR3. TCRdb ran MiXCR on the multiplex PCR reads and lists one entry per CDR3 protein. This table has some 350,000 distinct CDR3 sequences, 15% appearing once. Among ophthalmopathy patients, the Clinical Activity Score reached at least 3, the NOSPECS grade reached at least 4, and duration remained under 3 months. The diagnoses drew upon clinical symptoms, serum thyroxine and TRAb, thyroid ultrasound and orbital computed tomography. V was clipped by 1 base and J by 2 bases; unmatched bases: 3. This CDR3 is built from 15 residues. Germline V gene lookup returns CDR1 MGHRA and CDR2 YSYEKL. This sample was taken from a study of T cells in Graves' hyperthyroidism and ophthalmopathy.

Study-wide results and caveats: Among clonotypes expanded in thyroid above 0.001, most were also found in blood. In the analysis, a 13 V-J model separated ophthalmopathy from stable hyperthyroidism.

The receptor was derived from a woman aged 55-69 years with Graves' ophthalmopathy. The chain couples TRBV4-1 to TRBJ1-2; TRBD1 matches 8 bases. Sequenced material: blood. CDR3 sequence: CASSQGRDRNYGYTF. CDR3 DNA: TGCGCCAGCAGCCAAGGTCGGGACAGGAACTATGGCTACACCTTC.